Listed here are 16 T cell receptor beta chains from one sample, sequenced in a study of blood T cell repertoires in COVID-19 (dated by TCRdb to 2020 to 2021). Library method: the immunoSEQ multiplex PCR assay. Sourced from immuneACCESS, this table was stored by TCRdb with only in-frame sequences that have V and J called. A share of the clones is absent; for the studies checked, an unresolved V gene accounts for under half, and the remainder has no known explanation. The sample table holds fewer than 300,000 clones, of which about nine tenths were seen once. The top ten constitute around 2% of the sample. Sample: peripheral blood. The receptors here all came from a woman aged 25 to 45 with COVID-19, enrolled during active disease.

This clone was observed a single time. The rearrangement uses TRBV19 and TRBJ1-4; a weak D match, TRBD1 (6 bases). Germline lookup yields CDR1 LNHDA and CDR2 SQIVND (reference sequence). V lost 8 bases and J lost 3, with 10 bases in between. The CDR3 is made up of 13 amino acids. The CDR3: CASHRASNEKLFF. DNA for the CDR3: TGTGCCAGTCACAGGGCGTCTAATGAAAAACTGTTTTTT.

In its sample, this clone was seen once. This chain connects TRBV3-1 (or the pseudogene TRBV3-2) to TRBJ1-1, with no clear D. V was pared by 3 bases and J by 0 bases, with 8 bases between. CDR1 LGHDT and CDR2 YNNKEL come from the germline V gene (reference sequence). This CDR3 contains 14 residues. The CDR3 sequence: CASSQEYMNTEAFF. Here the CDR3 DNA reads TGTGCCAGCAGCCAGGAGTACATGAACACTGAAGCTTTCTTT.

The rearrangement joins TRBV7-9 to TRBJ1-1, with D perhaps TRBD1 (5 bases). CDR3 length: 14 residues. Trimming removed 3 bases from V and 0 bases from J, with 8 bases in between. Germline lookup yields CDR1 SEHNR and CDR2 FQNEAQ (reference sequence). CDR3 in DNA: TGTGCCAGCAGCTTGGGGCCCGTGAACACTGAAGCTTTCTTT. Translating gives CASSLGPVNTEAFF.

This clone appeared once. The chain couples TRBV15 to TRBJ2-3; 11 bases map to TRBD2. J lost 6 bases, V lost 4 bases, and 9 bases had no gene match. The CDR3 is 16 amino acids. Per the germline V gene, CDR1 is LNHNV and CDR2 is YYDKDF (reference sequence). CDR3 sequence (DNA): TGTGCCACCAGCAAGGGGACTAGCGGCCTCGAGGATACGCAGTATTTT. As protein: CATSKGTSGLEDTQYF.

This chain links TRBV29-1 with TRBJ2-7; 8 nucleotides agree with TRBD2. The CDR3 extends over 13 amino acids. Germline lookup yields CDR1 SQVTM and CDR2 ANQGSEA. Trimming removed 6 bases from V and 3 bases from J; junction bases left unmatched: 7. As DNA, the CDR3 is TGCAGCGTCACGGGGGGGCTTGACTACGAGCAGTACTTC. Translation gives CSVTGGLDYEQYF.

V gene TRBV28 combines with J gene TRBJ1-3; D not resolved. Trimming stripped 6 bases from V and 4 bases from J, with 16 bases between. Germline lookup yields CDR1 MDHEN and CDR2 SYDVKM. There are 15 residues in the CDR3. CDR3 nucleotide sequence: TGTGCCAGCAGCCCACCCGGGGATTTGGGAAACACCATATATTTT. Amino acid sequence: CASSPPGDLGNTIYF.

Written as DNA, the CDR3 is TGTGCCAGCAGCTTCCGGACAGGGGGTCAGCCCCAGCATTTT. Amino acids: CASSFRTGGQPQHF. The chain uses TRBV13 and TRBJ1-5; 10 bases line up with TRBD1. This CDR3 is built from 14 residues. The trim removed 3 bases at V and 6 bases at J, leaving 2 bases unmatched. CDR1 and CDR2 (germline): PRHDT, FYEKMQ (reference sequence).

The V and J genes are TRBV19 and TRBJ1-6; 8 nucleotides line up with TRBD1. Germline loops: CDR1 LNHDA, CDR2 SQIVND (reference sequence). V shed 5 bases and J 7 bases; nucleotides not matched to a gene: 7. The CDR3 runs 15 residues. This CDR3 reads CASSVPRDRNSPLHF. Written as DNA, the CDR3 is TGTGCCAGTAGTGTACCCCGGGACAGGAATTCACCCCTCCACTTT.

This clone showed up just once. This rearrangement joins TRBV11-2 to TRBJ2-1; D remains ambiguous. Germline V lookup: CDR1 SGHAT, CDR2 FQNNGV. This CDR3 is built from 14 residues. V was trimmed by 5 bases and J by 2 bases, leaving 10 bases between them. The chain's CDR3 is CASSQYLAYNEQFF. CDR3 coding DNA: TGTGCCAGCAGCCAGTATTTGGCCTACAATGAGCAGTTCTTC.

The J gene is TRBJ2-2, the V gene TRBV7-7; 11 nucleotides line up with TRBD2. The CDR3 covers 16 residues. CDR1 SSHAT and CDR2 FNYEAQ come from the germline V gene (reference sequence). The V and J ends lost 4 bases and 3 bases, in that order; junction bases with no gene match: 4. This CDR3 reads CASSSGLAVYTGELFF. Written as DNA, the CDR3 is TGTGCCAGCAGCTCGGGACTAGCGGTGTACACCGGGGAGCTGTTTTTT.

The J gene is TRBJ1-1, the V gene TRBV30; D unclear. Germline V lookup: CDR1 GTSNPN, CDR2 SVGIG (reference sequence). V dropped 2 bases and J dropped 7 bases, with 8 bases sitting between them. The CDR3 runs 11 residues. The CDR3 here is CAWSPEGEAFF. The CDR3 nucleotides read TGTGCCTGGAGTCCCGAGGGTGAAGCTTTCTTT.

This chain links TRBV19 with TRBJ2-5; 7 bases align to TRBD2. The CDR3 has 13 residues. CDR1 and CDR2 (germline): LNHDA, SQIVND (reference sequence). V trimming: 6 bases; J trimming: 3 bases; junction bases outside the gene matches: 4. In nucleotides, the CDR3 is TGTGCCAGTAGAGCTAGCGGCAAAGAGACCCAGTACTTC. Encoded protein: CASRASGKETQYF.

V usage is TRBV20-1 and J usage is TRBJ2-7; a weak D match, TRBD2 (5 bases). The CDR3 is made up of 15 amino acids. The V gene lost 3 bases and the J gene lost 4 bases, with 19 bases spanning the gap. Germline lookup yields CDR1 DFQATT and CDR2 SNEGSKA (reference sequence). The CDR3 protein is CSASNPRGFRYEQYF. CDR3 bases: TGCAGTGCTAGTAATCCCAGAGGGTTCAGATACGAGCAGTACTTC.

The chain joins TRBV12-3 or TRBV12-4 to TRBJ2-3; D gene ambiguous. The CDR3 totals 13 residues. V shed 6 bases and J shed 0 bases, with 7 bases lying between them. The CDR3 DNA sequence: TGTGCCAGCAGCTTTGTTAGCACAGATACGCAGTATTTT. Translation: CASSFVSTDTQYF.

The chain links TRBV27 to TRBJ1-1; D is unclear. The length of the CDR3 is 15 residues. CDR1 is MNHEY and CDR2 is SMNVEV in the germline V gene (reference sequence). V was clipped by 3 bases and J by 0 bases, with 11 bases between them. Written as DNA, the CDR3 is TGTGCCAGCAGTTTGGGCAGCCCCATGAACACTGAAGCTTTCTTT. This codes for CASSLGSPMNTEAFF.

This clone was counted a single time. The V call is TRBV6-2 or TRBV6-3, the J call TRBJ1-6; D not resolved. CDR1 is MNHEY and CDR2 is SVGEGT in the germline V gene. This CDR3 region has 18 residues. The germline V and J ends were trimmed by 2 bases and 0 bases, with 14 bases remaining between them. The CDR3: CASSYVPGVSSYNSPLHF. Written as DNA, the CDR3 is TGTGCCAGCAGTTACGTCCCAGGCGTGAGCTCCTATAATTCACCCCTCCACTTT.